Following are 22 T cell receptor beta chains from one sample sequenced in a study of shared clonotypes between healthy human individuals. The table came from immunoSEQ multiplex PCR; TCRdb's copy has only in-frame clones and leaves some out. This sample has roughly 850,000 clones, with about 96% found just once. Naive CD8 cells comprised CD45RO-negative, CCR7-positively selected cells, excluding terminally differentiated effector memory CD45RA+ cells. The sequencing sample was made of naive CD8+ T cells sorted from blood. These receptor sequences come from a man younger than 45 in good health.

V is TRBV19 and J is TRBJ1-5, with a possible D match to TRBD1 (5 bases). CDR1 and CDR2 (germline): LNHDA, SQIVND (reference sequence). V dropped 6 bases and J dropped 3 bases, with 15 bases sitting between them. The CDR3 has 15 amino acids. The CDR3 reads CASRTRDPPNQPQHF. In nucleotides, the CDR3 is TGTGCCAGTAGAACCAGGGACCCACCCAATCAGCCCCAGCATTTT.

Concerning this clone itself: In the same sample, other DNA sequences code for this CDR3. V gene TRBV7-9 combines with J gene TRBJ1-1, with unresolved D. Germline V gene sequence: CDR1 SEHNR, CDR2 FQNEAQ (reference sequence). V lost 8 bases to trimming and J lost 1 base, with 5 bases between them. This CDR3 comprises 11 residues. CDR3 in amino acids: CASRGNTEAFF. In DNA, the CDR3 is TGTGCCAGCCGGGGGAACACTGAAGCTTTCTTT.

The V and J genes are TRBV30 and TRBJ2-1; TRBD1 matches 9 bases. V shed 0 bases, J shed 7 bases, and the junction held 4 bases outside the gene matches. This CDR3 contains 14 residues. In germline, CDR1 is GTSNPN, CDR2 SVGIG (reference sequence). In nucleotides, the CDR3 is TGTGCCTGGAGTGTACTGACAGGGGGGAATGAGCAGTTCTTC. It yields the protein CAWSVLTGGNEQFF. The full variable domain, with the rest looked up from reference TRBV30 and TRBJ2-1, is SQTIHQWPATLVQPVGSPLSLECTVEGTSNPNLYWYRQAAGRGLQLLFYSVGIGQISSEVPQNLSASRPQDRQFILSSKKLLLSDSGFYLCAWSVLTGGNEQFFGPGTRLTVL.

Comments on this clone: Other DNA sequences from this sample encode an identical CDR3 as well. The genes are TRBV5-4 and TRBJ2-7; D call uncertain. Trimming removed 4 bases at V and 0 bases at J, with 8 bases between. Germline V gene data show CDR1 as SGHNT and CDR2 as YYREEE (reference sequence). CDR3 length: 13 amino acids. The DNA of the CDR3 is TGTGCCAGCAGCCCGGGCCCCTCCTACGAGCAGTACTTC. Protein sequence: CASSPGPSYEQYF.

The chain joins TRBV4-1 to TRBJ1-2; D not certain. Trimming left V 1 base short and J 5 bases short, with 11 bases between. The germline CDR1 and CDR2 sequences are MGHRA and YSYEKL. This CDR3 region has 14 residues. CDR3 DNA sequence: TGCGCCAGCAGCCAAGTGCAGGAGGCTTATGGCTACACCTTC. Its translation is CASSQVQEAYGYTF.

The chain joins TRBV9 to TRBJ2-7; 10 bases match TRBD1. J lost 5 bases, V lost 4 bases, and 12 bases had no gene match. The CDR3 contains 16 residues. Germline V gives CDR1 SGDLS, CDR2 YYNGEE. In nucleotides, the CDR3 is TGTGCCAGCAGCTTTAGACCGGGACAGGGGCTTGACGAGCAGTACTTC. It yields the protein CASSFRPGQGLDEQYF. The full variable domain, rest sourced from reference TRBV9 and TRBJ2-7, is DSGVTQTPKHLITATGQRVTLRCSPRSGDLSVYWYQQSLDQGLQFLIQYYNGEERAKGNILERFSAQQFPDLHSELNLSSLELGDSALYFCASSFRPGQGLDEQYFGPGTRLTVT.

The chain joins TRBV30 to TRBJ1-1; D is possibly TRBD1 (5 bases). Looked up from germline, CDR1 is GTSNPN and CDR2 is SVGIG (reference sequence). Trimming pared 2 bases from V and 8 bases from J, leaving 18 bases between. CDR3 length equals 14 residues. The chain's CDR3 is CAWSPFRDSLEAFF. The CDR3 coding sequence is TGTGCCTGGAGTCCTTTCCGGGACTCCCTCGAAGCTTTCTTT.

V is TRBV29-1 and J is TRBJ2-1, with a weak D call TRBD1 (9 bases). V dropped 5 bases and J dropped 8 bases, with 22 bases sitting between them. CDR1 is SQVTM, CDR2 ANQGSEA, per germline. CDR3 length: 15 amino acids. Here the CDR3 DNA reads TGCAGCGTTCCCGGGGGGGACAGGGCCTTCGATGAGCAGTTCTTC. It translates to CSVPGGDRAFDEQFF.

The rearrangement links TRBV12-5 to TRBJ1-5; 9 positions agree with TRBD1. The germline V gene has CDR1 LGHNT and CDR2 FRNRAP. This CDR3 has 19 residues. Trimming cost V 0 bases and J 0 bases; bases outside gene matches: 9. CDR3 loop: CASGLVPGQGSYSNQPQHF. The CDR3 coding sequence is TGTGCTAGTGGTTTGGTACCGGGACAGGGATCGTATAGCAATCAGCCCCAGCATTTT.

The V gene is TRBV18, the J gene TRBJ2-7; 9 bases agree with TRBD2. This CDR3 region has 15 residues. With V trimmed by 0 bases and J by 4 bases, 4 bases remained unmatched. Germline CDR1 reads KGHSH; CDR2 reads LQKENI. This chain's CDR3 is CASSPPGLALYEQYF. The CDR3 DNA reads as TGTGCCAGCTCACCACCGGGACTAGCTTTGTACGAGCAGTACTTC.

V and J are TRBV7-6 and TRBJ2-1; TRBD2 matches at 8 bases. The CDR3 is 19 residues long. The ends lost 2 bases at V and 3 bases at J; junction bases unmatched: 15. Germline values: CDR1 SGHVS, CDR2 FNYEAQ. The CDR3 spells CASSLSPPGGPRFYNEQFF. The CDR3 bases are TGTGCCAGCAGCTTAAGTCCGCCGGGAGGGCCTCGGTTCTACAATGAGCAGTTCTTC. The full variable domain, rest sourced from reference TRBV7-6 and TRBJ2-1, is GAGVSQSPRYKVTKRGQDVALRCDPISGHVSLYWYRQALGQGPEFLTYFNYEAQQDKSGLPNDRFSAERPEGSISTLTIQRTEQRDSAMYRCASSLSPPGGPRFYNEQFFGPGTRLTVL.

In DNA, the CDR3 is TGTGCCAGCAGCGGGCTACAAGAGACCCAGTACTTC. Translating gives CASSGLQETQYF. The J gene is TRBJ2-5, the V gene TRBV9; D not certain. This CDR3 contains 12 residues. V lost 3 bases and J lost 2, with 5 bases in between. CDR1 is SGDLS and CDR2 is YYNGEE in the germline V gene.

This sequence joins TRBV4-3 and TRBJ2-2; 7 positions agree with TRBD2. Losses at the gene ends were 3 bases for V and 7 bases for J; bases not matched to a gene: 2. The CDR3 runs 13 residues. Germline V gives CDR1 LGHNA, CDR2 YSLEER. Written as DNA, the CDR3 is TGCGCCAGCAGCCATCGGGGGGACGGGGAGCTGTTTTTT. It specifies CASSHRGDGELFF.

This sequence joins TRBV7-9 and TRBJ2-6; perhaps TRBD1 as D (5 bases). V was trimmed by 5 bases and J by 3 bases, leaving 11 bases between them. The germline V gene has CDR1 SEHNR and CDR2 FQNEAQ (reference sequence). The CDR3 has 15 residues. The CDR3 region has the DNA TGTGCCAGCAGCCCTGCCAGGGTTGGGGCCAACGTCCTGACTTTC. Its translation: CASSPARVGANVLTF.

CDR3 bases: TGTGCCAGCAGTCTTTTGCGCGAAAAACCAGAGACCCAGTACTTC. It yields the protein CASSLLREKPETQYF. The rearrangement links TRBV27 to TRBJ2-5; D remains unclear. This CDR3 has 15 residues. V lost 5 bases and J 4 bases, leaving 17 bases between the germline ends. Germline values: CDR1 MNHEY, CDR2 SMNVEV (reference sequence).

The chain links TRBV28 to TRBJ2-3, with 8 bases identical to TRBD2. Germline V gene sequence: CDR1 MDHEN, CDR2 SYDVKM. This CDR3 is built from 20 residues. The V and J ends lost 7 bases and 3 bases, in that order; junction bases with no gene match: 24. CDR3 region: CASTLLSFEREICATDTQYF. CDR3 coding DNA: TGTGCCAGCACCCTCTTAAGTTTCGAGCGGGAGATCTGTGCGACAGATACGCAGTATTTT. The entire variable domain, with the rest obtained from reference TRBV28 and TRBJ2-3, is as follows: DVKVTQSSRYLVKRTGEKVFLECVQDMDHENMFWYRQDPGLGLRLIYFSYDVKMKEKGDIPEGYSVSREKKERFSLILESASTNQTSMYLCASTLLSFEREICATDTQYFGPGTRLTVL.

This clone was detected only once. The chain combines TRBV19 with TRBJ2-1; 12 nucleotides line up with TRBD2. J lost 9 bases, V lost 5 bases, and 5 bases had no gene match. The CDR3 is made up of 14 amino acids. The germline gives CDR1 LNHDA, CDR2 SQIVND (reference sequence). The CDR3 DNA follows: TGTGCCAGTAGTCGACTAGCGGGAGTCGTTGAGCAGTTCTTC. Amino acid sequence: CASSRLAGVVEQFF.

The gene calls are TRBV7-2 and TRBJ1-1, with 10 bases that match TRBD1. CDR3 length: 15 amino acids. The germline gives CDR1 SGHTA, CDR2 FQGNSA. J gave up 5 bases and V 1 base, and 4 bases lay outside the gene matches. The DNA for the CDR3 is TGTGCCAGCAGCTTAGAGGGGACAGGGGTGACTGAAGCTTTCTTT. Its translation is CASSLEGTGVTEAFF.

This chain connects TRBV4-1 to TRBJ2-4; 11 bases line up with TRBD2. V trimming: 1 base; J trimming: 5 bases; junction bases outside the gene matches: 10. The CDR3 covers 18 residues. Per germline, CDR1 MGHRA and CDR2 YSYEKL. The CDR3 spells CASSQGIAGGPRQNIQYF. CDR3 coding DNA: TGCGCCAGCAGCCAAGGGATAGCGGGAGGGCCAAGGCAAAACATTCAGTACTTC.

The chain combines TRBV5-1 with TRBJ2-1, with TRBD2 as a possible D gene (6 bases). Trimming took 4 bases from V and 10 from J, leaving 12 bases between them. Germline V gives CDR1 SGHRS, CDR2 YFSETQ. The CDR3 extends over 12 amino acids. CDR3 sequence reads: CASSLGGPEQFF. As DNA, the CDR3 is TGCGCCAGCAGCCTCGGGGGTCCCGAGCAGTTCTTC.

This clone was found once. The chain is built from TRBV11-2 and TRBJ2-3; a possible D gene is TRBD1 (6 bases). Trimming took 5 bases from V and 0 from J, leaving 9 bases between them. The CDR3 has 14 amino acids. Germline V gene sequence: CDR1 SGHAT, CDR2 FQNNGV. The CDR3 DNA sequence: TGTGCCAGCAGCCGTACAGGGAGCACAGATACGCAGTATTTT. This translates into CASSRTGSTDTQYF.

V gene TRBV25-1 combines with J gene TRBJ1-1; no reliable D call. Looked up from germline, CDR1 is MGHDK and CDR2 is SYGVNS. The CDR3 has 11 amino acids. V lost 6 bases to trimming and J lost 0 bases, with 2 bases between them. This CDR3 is CASSMNTEAFF. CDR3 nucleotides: TGTGCCAGCAGCATGAACACTGAAGCTTTCTTT.